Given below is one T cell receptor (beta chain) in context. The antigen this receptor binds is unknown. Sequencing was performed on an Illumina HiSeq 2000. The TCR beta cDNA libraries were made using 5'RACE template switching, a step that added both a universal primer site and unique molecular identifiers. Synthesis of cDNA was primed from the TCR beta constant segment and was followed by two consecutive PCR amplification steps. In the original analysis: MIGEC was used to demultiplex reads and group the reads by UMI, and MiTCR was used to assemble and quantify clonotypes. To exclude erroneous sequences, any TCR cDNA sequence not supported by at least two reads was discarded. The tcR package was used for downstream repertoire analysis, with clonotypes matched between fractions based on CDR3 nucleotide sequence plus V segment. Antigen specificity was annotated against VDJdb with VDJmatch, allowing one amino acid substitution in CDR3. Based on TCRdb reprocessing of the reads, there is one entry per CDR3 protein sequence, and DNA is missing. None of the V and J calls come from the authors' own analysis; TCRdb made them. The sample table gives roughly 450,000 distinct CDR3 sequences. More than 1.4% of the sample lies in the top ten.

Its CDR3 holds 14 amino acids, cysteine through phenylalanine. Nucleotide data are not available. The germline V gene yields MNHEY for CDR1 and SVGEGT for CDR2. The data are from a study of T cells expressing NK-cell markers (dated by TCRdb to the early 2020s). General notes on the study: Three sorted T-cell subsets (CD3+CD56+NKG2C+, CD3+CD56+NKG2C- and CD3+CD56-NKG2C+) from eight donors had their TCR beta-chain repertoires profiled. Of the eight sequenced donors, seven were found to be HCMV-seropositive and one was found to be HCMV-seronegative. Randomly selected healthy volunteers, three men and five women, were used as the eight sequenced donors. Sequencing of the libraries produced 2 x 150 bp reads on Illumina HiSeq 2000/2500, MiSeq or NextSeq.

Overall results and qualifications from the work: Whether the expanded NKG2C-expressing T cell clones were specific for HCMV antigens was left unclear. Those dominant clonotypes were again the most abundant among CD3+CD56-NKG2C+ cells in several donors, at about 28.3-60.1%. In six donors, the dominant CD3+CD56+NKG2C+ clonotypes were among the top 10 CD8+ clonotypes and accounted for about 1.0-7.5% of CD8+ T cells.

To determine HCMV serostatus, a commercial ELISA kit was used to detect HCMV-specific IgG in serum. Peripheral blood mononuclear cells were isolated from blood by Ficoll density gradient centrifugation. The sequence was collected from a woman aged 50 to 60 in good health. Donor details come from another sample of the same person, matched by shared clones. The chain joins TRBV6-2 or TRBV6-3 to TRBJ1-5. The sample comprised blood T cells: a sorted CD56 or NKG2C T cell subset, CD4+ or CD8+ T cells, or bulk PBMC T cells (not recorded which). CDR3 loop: CASSKWYSNQPQHF.